This T cell receptor beta chain comes out of a study of T cells in women clearing cervical HPV infection. All participants had a single incident cervical HPV16 infection, and prevalent HPV16 infections were excluded. Turning to this clone: The sequence runs out 3 residues before the end of the CDR3; the remainder is reconstructed from the germline J gene.

CDR1 is KGHSH and CDR2 is LQKENI in the germline V gene. CDR3 length: 17 amino acids. Losses at the gene ends were 1 base for V and 9 bases for J; bases not matched to a gene: 12. TCR beta CDR3 amplified by multiplex PCR from roughly 1,100 ng genomic DNA. Libraries were prepared by immunoSEQ multiplex PCR; TCRdb keeps only in-frame clonotypes and omits some of them. With around 21,000 clones in the sample, the ten largest clones hold 5.5% to 7%. The sequence derives from a woman between 18 and 70 years old with a cervical HPV16 infection that either progressed to CIN3+ or cleared (not recorded which). The specimen was blood buffy coat. This rearrangement joins TRBV18 to TRBJ2-1; 10 bases agree with TRBD2. CDR3 amino acids: CASSPLERASGRGEQFF. CDR3 DNA, as far as it was read: TGTGCCAGCTCACCACTGGAAAGAGCTAGCGGGAGAGGTGAG. Full variable domain (missing parts from reference TRBV18 and TRBJ2-1): NAGVMQNPRHLVRRRGQEARLRCSPMKGHSHVYWYRQLPEEGLKFMVYLQKENIIDESGMPKERFSAEFPKEGPSILRIQQVVRGDSAAYFCASSPLERASGRGEQFFGPGTRLTVL.